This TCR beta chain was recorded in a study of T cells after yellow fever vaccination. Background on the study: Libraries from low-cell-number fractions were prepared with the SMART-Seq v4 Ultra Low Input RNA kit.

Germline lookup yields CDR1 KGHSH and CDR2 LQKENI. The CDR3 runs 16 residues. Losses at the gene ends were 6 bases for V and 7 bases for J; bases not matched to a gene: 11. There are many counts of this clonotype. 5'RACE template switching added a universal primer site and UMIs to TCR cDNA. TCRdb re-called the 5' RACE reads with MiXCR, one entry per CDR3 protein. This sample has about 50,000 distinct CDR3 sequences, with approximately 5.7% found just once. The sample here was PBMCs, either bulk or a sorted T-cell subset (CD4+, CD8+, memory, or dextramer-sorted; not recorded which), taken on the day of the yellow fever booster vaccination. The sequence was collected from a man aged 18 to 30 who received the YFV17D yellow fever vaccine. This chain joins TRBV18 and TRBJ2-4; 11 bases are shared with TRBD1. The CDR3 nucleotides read TGTGCCAGCTCCTACAACGGACAGGGGGCTTCGAACATTCAGTACTTC. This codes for CASSYNGQGASNIQYF.